This TCR beta chain comes out of a study of patients and donors after allogeneic stem cell transplantation. This CDR3 spans 15 amino acids. J was trimmed by 12 bases and V by 3 bases; bases with no gene match: 14. Germline V gives CDR1 DFQATT, CDR2 SNEGSKA (reference sequence). TCRdb reanalysed the RT-PCR reads using MiXCR and keeps one entry per CDR3 protein. Of 100,000 to 120,000 distinct CDR3 sequences in the sample, around 36% were seen once. This clonotype was seen only a few times. The chain couples TRBV20-1 to TRBJ2-1; 10 bases match TRBD2. The sample taken for sequencing was blood, either unsorted or a sorted T cell fraction (not recorded which). The sequence was collected from a human donor who was either an allogeneic HSCT recipient or a stem cell or donor lymphocyte infusion donor (not recorded which). It is not recorded whose cells these are; they may come from a transplant donor. The CDR3 loop is CSASFPSGRPSAQFF. CDR3 coding DNA: TGCAGTGCTAGTTTTCCTAGCGGGAGACCCTCTGCGCAGTTCTTC.